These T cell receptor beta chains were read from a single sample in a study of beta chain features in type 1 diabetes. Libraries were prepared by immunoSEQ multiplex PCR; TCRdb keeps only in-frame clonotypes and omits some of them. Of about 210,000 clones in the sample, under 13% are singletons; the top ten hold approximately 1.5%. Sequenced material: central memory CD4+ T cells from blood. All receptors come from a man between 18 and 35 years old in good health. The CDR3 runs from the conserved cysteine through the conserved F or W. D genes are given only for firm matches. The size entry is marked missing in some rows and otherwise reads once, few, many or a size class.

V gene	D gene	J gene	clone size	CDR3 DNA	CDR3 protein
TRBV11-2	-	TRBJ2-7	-	TGTGCCAGCAGCCTTAGGAGCGGGCCTTACTACGAGCAGTACTTC	CASSLRSGPYYEQYF
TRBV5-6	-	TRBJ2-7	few	TGTGCCAGCAGCTTGGTTGGGCGCGCTACCTACGAGCAGTACTTC	CASSLVGRATYEQYF
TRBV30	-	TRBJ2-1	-	TGTGCCTGGAGTGTGAACAGTGCGGTTAATGAGCAGTTCTTC	CAWSVNSAVNEQFF
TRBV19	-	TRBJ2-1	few	TGTGCCAGTAGTTTGGGCTACTACAATGAGCAGTTCTTC	CASSLGYYNEQFF
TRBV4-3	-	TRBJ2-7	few	TGCGCCAGCAGCCAAGATCCGGGACTGGTCGAGCAGTACTTC	CASSQDPGLVEQYF
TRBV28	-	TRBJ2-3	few	TGTGCCAGCAGTTACCGGCGCAGGCCCACAGATACGCAGTATTTT	CASSYRRRPTDTQYF
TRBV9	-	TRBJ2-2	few	TGTGCCAGCAGCCTAGTCGGCGCCGGGGAGCTGTTTTTT	CASSLVGAGELFF
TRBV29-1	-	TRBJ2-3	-	TGCAGCGTTGAAGATCCGTACAACACAGATACGCAGTATTTT	CSVEDPYNTDTQYF
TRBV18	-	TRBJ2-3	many	TGTGCCAGCTCACCGATGGTGGGCGCAGATACGCAGTATTTT	CASSPMVGADTQYF
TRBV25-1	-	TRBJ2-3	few	TGTGCCAGCAGTGAACCGACAGGCCAGGGAGATACGCAGTATTTT	CASSEPTGQGDTQYF
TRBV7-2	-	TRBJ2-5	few	TGTGCCAGCAGCCAAGGGGGGGCCCCAGAGACCCAGTACTTC	CASSQGGAPETQYF
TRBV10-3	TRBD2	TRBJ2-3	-	TGTGCCATCAGTGAGTCGTGGTCGGCGGGAGGGCGTATGGATACGCAGTATTTT	CAISESWSAGGRMDTQYF
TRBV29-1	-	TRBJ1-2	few	TGCAGCGTATACAGGGACGGCTATGGCTACACCTTC	CSVYRDGYGYTF
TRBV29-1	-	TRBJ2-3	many	TGCAGCGTTGAAGGCATCCATACAGGGAGCACAGATACGCAGTATTTT	CSVEGIHTGSTDTQYF
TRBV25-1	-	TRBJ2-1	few	TGTGCCAGCAGTGATCTAGGACACCACTACAATGAGCAGTTCTTC	CASSDLGHHYNEQFF
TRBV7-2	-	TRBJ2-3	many	TGTGCCAGCACTTACAGGGCAGATACGCAGTATTTT	CASTYRADTQYF
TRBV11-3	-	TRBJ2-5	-	TGTGCCAGCAGCTTGGACGGAGAGACCCAGTACTTC	CASSLDGETQYF
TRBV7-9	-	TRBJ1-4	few	TGTGCCAGCAGCCCCGGGACGTCGGGGGGAGAAAAACTGTTTTTT	CASSPGTSGGEKLFF
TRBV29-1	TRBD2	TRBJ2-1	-	TGCAGCGTTGAGAGACCCCTAGCGGGAGTCTACAATGAGCAGTTCTTC	CSVERPLAGVYNEQFF
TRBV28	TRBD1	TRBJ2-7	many	TGTGCCAGCATTTCGGGACAGAGCTCCTACGAGCAGTACTTC	CASISGQSSYEQYF
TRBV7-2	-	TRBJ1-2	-	TGTGCCAGCAGCTTCGGCGTATCTCCCTATGGCTACACCTTC	CASSFGVSPYGYTF
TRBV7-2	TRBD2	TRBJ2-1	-	TGTGCCAGCAGCTCGAGGCGGACTAGCGGATACAATGAGCAGTTCTTC	CASSSRRTSGYNEQFF
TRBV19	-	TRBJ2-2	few	TGTGCCAGTAGTATTACATTGAACACCGGGGAGCTGTTTTTT	CASSITLNTGELFF
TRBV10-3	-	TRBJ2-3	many	TGTGCCATCAGTGAGTGGGAGCACTCCCAGTATTTT	CAISEWEHSQYF
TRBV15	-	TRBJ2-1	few	TGTGCCACCAGCAGAGATTTCGCGGATGAGCAGTTCTTC	CATSRDFADEQFF
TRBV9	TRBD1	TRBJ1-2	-	TGTGCCAGCAGCGAGGGGACAGCTAACTATGGCTACACCTTC	CASSEGTANYGYTF
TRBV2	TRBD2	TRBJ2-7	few	TGTGCCAGCACCAGCGGGATTTCCTACGAGCAGTACTTC	CASTSGISYEQYF
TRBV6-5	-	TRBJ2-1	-	TGTGCCATCAGTGAGTACCAGGGGAGACAGTTCTTC	CAISEYQGRQFF
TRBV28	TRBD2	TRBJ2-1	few	TGTGCCAGCAGTACCCTAGCGGGAGGCCTATATGTACAGTTCTTC	CASSTLAGGLYVQFF
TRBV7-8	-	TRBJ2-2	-	TGTGCCAGCAGCTCGGAACTAGGCAACACCGGGGAGCTGTTTTTT	CASSSELGNTGELFF
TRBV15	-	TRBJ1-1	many	TGTGCCACCAGCAGAGATGGTACAGCTGAAGCTTTCTTT	CATSRDGTAEAFF
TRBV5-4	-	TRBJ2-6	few	TGTGCCAGCAGCCCCCCCCGTGGGGGGGCCAACGTCCTGACTTTC	CASSPPRGGANVLTF
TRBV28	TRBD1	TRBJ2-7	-	TGTGCCAGCACCCCCGGGACAGGGTTCTACGAGCAGTACTTC	CASTPGTGFYEQYF
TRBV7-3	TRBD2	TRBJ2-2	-	TGTGCCAGCAGCCGTGGGTCTAGCGGCTCCGGGGAGCTGTTTTTT	CASSRGSSGSGELFF
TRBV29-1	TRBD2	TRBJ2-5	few	TGCAGCGTTGATCGGGGGGAAGAGACCCAGTACTTC	CSVDRGEETQYF
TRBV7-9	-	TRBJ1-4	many	TGTGCCAGCAGCTCCCGGGGGGTTACTAATGAAAAACTGTTTTTT	CASSSRGVTNEKLFF
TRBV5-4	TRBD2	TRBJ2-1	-	TGTGCCAGCAGCCTACCGGGACTAGCGGGAGTCAATGAGCAGTTCTTC	CASSLPGLAGVNEQFF
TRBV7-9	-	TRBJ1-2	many	TGTGCCAGCAGCTCCACTCCTCTGGGAAACTATGGCTACACCTTC	CASSSTPLGNYGYTF
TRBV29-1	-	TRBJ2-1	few	TGCAGCGTTGATCCGGGCGGGCAGCGTAAATTGTTCTTC	CSVDPGGQRKLFF
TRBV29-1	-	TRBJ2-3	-	TGCAGCGTTGAAGATCGAGGTGGGGCTCGGACAGATACGCAGTATTTT	CSVEDRGGARTDTQYF
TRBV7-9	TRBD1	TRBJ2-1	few	TGTGCCAGCAGCTTTAAACAGGGGCTTCCCGGAGAGCAGTTCTTC	CASSFKQGLPGEQFF
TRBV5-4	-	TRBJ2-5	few	TGTGCGGGTGGGGTAGGGGGTAGAGGCCAAGAGACCCAGTACTTC	CAGGVGGRGQETQYF
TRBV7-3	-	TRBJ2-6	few	TGTGCCAGCAGCAGGCAGACTTCTGGGGCCAACGTCCTGACTTTC	CASSRQTSGANVLTF
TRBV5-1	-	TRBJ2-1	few	TGCGCCAGCAGTGGTCAGGGTAATGAGCAGTTCTTC	CASSGQGNEQFF
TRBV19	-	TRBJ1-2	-	TGTGCCAGTACCACCATTCAGGGCTATGGCTACACCTTC	CASTTIQGYGYTF
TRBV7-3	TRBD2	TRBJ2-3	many	TGTGCCAGCAGCTTAAGGGAGGGGGATACGCAGTATTTT	CASSLREGDTQYF
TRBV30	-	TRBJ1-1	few	TGTGCCTCGGGACTCCAGAACACTGAAGCTTTCTTT	CASGLQNTEAFF
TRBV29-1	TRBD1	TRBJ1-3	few	TGCAGCGTTCGGGAGGGACAGGGTGGAAACACCATATATTTT	CSVREGQGGNTIYF
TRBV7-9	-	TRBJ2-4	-	TGTGCCAGCAGCTTATCTCTAGTTCAAAACATTCAGTACTTC	CASSLSLVQNIQYF